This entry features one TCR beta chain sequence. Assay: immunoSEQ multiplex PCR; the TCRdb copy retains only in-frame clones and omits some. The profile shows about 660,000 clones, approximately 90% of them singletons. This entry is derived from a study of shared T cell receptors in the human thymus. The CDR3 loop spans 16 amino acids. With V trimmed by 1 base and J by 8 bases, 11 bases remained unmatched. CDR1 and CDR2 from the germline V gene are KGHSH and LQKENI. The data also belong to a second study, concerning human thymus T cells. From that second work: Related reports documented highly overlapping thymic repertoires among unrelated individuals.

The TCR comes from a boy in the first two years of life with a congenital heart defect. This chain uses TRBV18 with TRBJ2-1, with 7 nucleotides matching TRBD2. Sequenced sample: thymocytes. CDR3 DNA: TGTGCCAGCTCACCACTTGGGGCTAGCGGTACCTATGAGCAGTTCTTC. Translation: CASSPLGASGTYEQFF.